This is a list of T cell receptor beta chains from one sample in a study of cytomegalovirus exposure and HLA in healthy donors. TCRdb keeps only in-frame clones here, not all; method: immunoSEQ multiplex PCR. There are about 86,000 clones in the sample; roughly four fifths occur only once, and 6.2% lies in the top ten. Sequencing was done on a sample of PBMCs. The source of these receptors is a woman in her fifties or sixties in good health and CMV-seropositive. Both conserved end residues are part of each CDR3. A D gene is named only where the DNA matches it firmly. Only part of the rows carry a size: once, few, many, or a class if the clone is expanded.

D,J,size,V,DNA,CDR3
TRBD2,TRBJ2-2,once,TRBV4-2,TGTGCCAGCAGCCAAGAGGGAGTGACTAGCGCCTTCCCCGGGGAGCTGTTTTTT,CASSQEGVTSAFPGELFF
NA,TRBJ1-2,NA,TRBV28,TGTGCCAGCAGTTCCCCTCAGGGCTACACCTTC,CASSSPQGYTF
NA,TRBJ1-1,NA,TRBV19,TGTGCCAGTAGTACACAGAGGAACACTGAAGCTTTCTTT,CASSTQRNTEAFF
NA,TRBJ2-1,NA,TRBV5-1,TGCGCCAGCAGCTTCCCTCAGGGCTATGAGCAGTTCTTC,CASSFPQGYEQFF
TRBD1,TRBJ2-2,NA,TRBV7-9,TGTGCCAGCAGCTTCGGCAGGGGGTACACCGGGGAGCTGTTTTTT,CASSFGRGYTGELFF
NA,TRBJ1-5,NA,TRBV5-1,TGCGCCAGCAGCCCAGGGTACAATCAGCCCCAGCATTTT,CASSPGYNQPQHF
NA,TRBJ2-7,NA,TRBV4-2,TGTGCCAGCAGCCAAGAATGGCCCGGGACAACGTACGAGCAGTACTTC,CASSQEWPGTTYEQYF
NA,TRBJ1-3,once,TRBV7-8,TGTGCCAGCAGCTTTTTTAGGGGAAGCTCTGGAAACACCATATATTTT,CASSFFRGSSGNTIYF
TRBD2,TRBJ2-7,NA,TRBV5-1,TGCGCCAGCAGCCCGAAGGGACTAGCGGGAATTTCCTACGAGCAGTACTTC,CASSPKGLAGISYEQYF
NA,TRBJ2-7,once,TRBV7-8,TGTGCCAGCAGCTTAGGACAGAACTACGAGCAGTACTTC,CASSLGQNYEQYF
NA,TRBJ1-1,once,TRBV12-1,TGTGCCAGCAGCTACGCGTGGGGACATCACATGAACACTGAAGCTTTCTTT,CASSYAWGHHMNTEAFF
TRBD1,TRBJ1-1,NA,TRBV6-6,TGTGCCAGCAGGGGGACAGGGGATGTGGGTGAAGCTTTCTTT,CASRGTGDVGEAFF